This paragraph covers one T cell receptor beta chain sequence. What it binds is not known. The germline CDR1 and CDR2 sequences are SGHRS and YFSETQ. The J segment lost 4 bases and the V segment lost 0 bases, leaving 8 bases of the junction unmatched. The CDR3 is 16 residues long. These data belong to a study of cytomegalovirus exposure and HLA in healthy donors. General study findings and limits: According to a later analysis, most TCR beta chains associated with CMV appeared HLA-restricted. Prior analysis indicated that the majority of TCR beta V segments exhibited productivity approximately 87% or approximately 30% of the time.

Primers for the PCR totalled 60 Vbeta and 13 Jbeta. Assay: immunoSEQ multiplex PCR; the TCRdb copy retains only in-frame clones and omits some. The sample lists around 120,000 clones; over 70% were seen once. V gene TRBV5-1 combines with J gene TRBJ1-1, with 8 positions matching TRBD1. The receptor was isolated from a woman under 30 in good health and CMV-seronegative. Specimen: PBMCs. DNA of the CDR3: TGCGCCAGCAGCTTGGAGCAGGGGGCGCGGGGCACTGAAGCTTTCTTT. The encoded protein is CASSLEQGARGTEAFF. Looking up the rest from reference TRBV5-1 and TRBJ1-1 gives the full variable domain: KAGVTQTPRYLIKTRGQQVTLSCSPISGHRSVSWYQQTPGQGLQFLFEYFSETQRNKGNFPGRFSGRQFSNSRSEMNVSTLELGDSALYLCASSLEQGARGTEAFFGQGTRLTVV.